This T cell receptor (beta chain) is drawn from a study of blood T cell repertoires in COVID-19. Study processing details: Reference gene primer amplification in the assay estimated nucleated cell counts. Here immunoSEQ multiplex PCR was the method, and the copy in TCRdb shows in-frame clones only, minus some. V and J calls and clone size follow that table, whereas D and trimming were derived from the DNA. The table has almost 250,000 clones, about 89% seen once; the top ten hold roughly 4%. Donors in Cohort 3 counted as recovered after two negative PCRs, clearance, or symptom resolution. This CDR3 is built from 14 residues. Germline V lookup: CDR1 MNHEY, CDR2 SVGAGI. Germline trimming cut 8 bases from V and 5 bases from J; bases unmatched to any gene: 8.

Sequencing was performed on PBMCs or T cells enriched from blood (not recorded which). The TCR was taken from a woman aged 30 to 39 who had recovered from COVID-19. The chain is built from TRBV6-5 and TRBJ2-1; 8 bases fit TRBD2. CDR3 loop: CASRGLAYHNEQFF. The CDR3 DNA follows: TGTGCCAGCCGCGGACTAGCCTACCACAATGAGCAGTTCTTC.